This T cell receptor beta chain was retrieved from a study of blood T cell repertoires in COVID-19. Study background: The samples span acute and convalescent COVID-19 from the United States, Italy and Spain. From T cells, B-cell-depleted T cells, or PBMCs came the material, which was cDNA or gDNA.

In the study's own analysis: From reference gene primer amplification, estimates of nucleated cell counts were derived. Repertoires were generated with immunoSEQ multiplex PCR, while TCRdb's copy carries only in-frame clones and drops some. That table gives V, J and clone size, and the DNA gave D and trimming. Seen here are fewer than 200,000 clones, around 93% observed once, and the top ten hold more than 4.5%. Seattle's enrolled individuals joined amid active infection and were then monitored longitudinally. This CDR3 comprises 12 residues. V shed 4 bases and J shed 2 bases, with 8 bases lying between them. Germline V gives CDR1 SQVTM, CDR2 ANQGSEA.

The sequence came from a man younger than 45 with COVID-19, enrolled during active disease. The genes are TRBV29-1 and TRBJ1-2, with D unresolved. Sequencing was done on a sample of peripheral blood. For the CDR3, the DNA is TGCAGCGTTGCCCCCCAGAACTATGGCTACACCTTC. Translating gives CSVAPQNYGYTF.